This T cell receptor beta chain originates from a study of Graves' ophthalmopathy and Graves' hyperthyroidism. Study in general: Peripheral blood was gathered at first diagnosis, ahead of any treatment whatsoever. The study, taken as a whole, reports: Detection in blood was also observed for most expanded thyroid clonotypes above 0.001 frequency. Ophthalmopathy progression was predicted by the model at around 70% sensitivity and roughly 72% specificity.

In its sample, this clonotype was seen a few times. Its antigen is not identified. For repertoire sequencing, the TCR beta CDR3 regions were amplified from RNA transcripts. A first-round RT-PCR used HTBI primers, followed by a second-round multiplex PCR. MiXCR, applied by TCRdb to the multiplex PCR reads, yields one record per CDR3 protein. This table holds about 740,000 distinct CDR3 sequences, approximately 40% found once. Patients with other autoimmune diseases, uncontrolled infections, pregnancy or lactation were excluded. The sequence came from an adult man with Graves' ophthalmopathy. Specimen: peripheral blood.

CDR3 in amino acids: CASSYSKGAVGGYTF. CDR3 DNA sequence: TGTGCCAGCAGTTACTCGAAAGGGGCCGTGGGGGGCTACACCTTC. The chain joins TRBV6-1 to TRBJ1-2; weak D call: TRBD1 (5 bases). Germline V gives CDR1 MNHNS, CDR2 SASEGT. CDR3 size: 15 residues. V shed 5 bases and J shed 8 bases, with 21 bases lying between them.